This T cell receptor (beta chain) derives from a study of response to subunit inactivated influenza vaccine. Study outcomes and limitations: Authors proposed each seasonal influenza vaccination draws in few new T cells.

This clonotype is a singleton in its sample. Antigen: not known. Sequence at one end of the junction differs from germline and may be a read error. Each CDR3 protein is one row after TCRdb ran MiXCR on the RT-PCR reads. The profile shows some 640,000 distinct CDR3 sequences, roughly 13% of them singletons. This CDR3 comprises 15 residues. The germline V gene has CDR1 SGHNT and CDR2 YYREEE (reference sequence). The specimen was PBMCs from blood, collected 14 days before vaccination. The rearrangement uses TRBV5-4 and TRBJ2-5; D not resolved. The clonotype originates from a man aged 50 or older who received an inactivated influenza vaccine. CDR3 nucleotides: TGTGCCAGCAGCTTGACGTCAGGACCTCAAGAGACCCAGCACTTC. Its protein is CASSLTSGPQETQHF.